These 23 T cell receptor beta chains share one sample of origin, sequenced in a study of T cell responses to AZD1222 COVID-19 vaccine. Data came from immunoSEQ multiplex PCR; TCRdb stores just in-frame clones and leaves some out. The sample contains about 120,000 clones, roughly 90% of which appear only once. The specimen comprised peripheral blood, sampled 28 days after the second AZD1222 dose. The receptor set was obtained from an adult who received the AZD1222 COVID-19 vaccine.

The rearrangement links TRBV7-2 to TRBJ2-3; 7 nucleotides align to TRBD2. Looked up from germline, CDR1 is SGHTA and CDR2 is FQGNSA. CDR3 size: 14 residues. V dropped 4 bases and J dropped 4; count of bases not matched to a gene: 5. The CDR3 coding sequence is TGTGCCAGCAGCTGGGGGGGAGAAGCAGATACGCAGTATTTT. Its protein is CASSWGGEADTQYF.

The chain is built from TRBV28 and TRBJ1-3; the match to TRBD1 covers 7 bases. J lost 4 bases, V lost 6 bases, and 9 bases had no gene match. The CDR3 length is 15 residues. CDR1 and CDR2 from the germline V gene are MDHEN and SYDVKM. The CDR3 loop is CASSNEQGSGNTIYF. Written as DNA, the CDR3 is TGTGCCAGCAGCAATGAACAGGGGTCAGGAAACACCATATATTTT.

This clone was counted once. This rearrangement joins TRBV5-1 to TRBJ2-2; 9 bases align to TRBD2. There are 16 residues in the CDR3. CDR1 SGHRS and CDR2 YFSETQ come from the germline V gene. The J segment lost 2 bases and the V segment lost 2 bases, leaving 4 bases of the junction unmatched. In DNA, the CDR3 is TGCGCCAGCAGCTTCGCGGGGGGGCCTAACACCGGGGAGCTGTTTTTT. Its protein product is CASSFAGGPNTGELFF.

The rearrangement uses TRBV6-5 and TRBJ1-5; TRBD1 is a possible D gene (6 bases). Trimming cost V 2 bases and J 2 bases, with 10 bases left between them. The CDR3 totals 15 residues. The germline CDR1 and CDR2 sequences are MNHEY and SVGAGI. The DNA of the CDR3 is TGTGCCAGCAGTTACGAACAGGGAGGCAATCAGCCCCAGCATTTT. Its translation is CASSYEQGGNQPQHF.

There are a few counts of this clone. The chain recombines TRBV4-3 with TRBJ2-2; D unclear. Trimming shortened V by 7 bases and J by 2 bases, and 8 bases separated the two germline ends. The CDR3 is 13 residues long. CDR1 is LGHNA and CDR2 is YSLEER in the germline V gene. As DNA, the CDR3 is TGCGCCAGCACCGACACTAACACCGGGGAGCTGTTTTTT. Protein sequence: CASTDTNTGELFF.

This chain uses TRBV5-1 with TRBJ1-5; a possible D gene is TRBD1 (5 bases). The V end lost 2 bases, the J end lost 8 bases, and 17 bases lay between the germline ends. CDR3 size: 15 residues. Germline V gene data show CDR1 as SGHRS and CDR2 as YFSETQ. As DNA, the CDR3 is TGCGCCAGCAGCTTCCAGGGTAGGTCAGGTGAGCCCCAGCATTTT. Residues: CASSFQGRSGEPQHF.

The gene calls are TRBV6-6 and TRBJ1-5; D might be TRBD1 (6 bases). The CDR3 extends over 15 amino acids. The germline CDR1 and CDR2 sequences are MNHNY and SVGAGI (reference sequence). Trimming took 4 bases from V and 0 from J, leaving 10 bases between them. The CDR3 DNA reads TGTGCCAGCAGTTTAGAACAGGGTAGCAATCAGCCCCAGCATTTT. Amino acid sequence: CASSLEQGSNQPQHF.

This clone was counted a few times. J is TRBJ2-7 and V is TRBV6-5; tentative D call: TRBD2 (5 bases). The CDR3 loop spans 13 amino acids. Germline V gene lookup returns CDR1 MNHEY and CDR2 SVGAGI. Deletions cut 7 bases from V and 0 bases from J, with 10 bases between. CDR3 protein: CASKDWSSYEQYF. The CDR3 DNA reads as TGTGCCAGCAAGGACTGGAGCTCCTACGAGCAGTACTTC.

V and J are TRBV4-1 and TRBJ1-1; D not resolved. This CDR3 has 16 residues. Trimming removed 4 bases at V and 1 base at J, with 16 bases between. Looked up from germline, CDR1 is MGHRA and CDR2 is YSYEKL. The CDR3 is CASSPTYGERNTEAFF. CDR3 sequence (DNA): TGCGCCAGCAGCCCGACTTATGGGGAAAGGAACACTGAAGCTTTCTTT.

Only one count was recorded for this clone. The genes are TRBV3-1 (or the pseudogene TRBV3-2) and TRBJ1-2, with unresolved D. Trimming left V 1 base short and J 3 bases short, with 12 bases between. Germline V gene data show CDR1 as LGHDT and CDR2 as YNNKEL (reference sequence). The CDR3 length is 15 residues. CDR3 loop: CASSQGRSRYYGYTF. DNA for the CDR3: TGTGCCAGCAGCCAAGGAAGGTCCAGGTACTATGGCTACACCTTC.

This clone is a singleton in its sample. The chain joins TRBV9 to TRBJ2-7; 9 bases align to TRBD1. Germline CDR1 SGDLS, CDR2 YYNGEE. This CDR3 has 14 amino acids. Trimming cost V 1 base and J 6 bases; bases outside gene matches: 5. CDR3 nucleotide sequence: TGTGCCAGCAGCGTACTACAGGGGGCAGGCGAGCAGTACTTC. It translates to CASSVLQGAGEQYF.

V usage is TRBV3-1 (or the pseudogene TRBV3-2) and J usage is TRBJ1-1, with a weak D call TRBD1 (5 bases). The CDR3 runs to 13 residues. Trimming pared 0 bases from V and 8 bases from J, leaving 10 bases between. Germline V gene lookup returns CDR1 LGHDT and CDR2 YNNKEL (reference sequence). This CDR3 reads CASSQDGTGEAFF. Written as DNA, the CDR3 is TGTGCCAGCAGCCAAGACGGGACGGGGGAAGCTTTCTTT.

The chain has TRBV19 and TRBJ1-2; D may be TRBD1 (5 bases). This CDR3 is 15 amino acids long. Per the germline V gene, CDR1 is LNHDA and CDR2 is SQIVND (reference sequence). Trimming took off 6 bases at V and 0 bases at J, with 14 bases between the two ends. The CDR3 DNA reads as TGTGCCAGTAGCAACGGCAGGGAATCTAACTATGGCTACACCTTC. Its translation is CASSNGRESNYGYTF.

The chain combines TRBV13 with TRBJ1-1, with TRBD1 as a possible D gene (6 bases). The CDR3 has 17 residues. Germline lookup yields CDR1 PRHDT and CDR2 FYEKMQ (reference sequence). The V and J ends lost 1 base and 0 bases respectively, with 15 bases between them. The CDR3 protein is CASSLVGGPLMNTEAFF. The CDR3 DNA is TGTGCCAGCAGCTTAGTTGGGGGGCCTTTGATGAACACTGAAGCTTTCTTT.

The chain carries TRBV3-1 (or the pseudogene TRBV3-2) and TRBJ1-2; D might be TRBD1 (6 bases). The CDR3 loop spans 11 amino acids. The ends were cut back, 5 bases at V and 8 bases at J, with 9 bases in the middle. The germline gives CDR1 LGHDT, CDR2 YNNKEL (reference sequence). CDR3 in DNA: TGTGCCAGCAGCACAGGGTTAGGCTACACCTTC. Amino acid sequence: CASSTGLGYTF.

This clone appeared a single time. The V gene is TRBV5-1, the J gene TRBJ2-7; no clear D. V was shortened by 6 bases and J by 0 bases, with 13 bases between the two germline ends. This CDR3 contains 14 residues. CDR1 and CDR2 (germline): SGHRS, YFSETQ. The CDR3 nucleotides read TGCGCCAGCAACGGACCCGAGAGCTCCTACGAGCAGTACTTC. Residues: CASNGPESSYEQYF. The full variable domain, in which reference TRBV5-1 and TRBJ2-7 provide the parts outside the CDR3, is KAGVTQTPRYLIKTRGQQVTLSCSPISGHRSVSWYQQTPGQGLQFLFEYFSETQRNKGNFPGRFSGRQFSNSRSEMNVSTLELGDSALYLCASNGPESSYEQYFGPGTRLTVT.

The chain is built from TRBV9 and TRBJ1-1; TRBD1 agrees at 8 bases. Trimming removed 2 bases from V and 1 base from J; junction bases left unmatched: 1. The CDR3 covers 14 residues. Per the germline V gene, CDR1 is SGDLS and CDR2 is YYNGEE. The CDR3 DNA sequence: TGTGCCAGCAGCGTGGACAGGGCGAACACTGAAGCTTTCTTT. Protein: CASSVDRANTEAFF.

The chain joins TRBV2 to TRBJ2-2; 10 nucleotides agree with TRBD2. V lost 4 bases to trimming and J lost 1 base; unmatched junction nucleotides: 3. The germline V gene encodes CDR1 SNHLY and CDR2 FYNNEI. CDR3 length: 16 residues. The CDR3 reads CASSALAGVNTGELFF. The DNA of the CDR3 is TGTGCCAGCAGTGCCCTAGCGGGGGTGAACACCGGGGAGCTGTTTTTT.

A single count supports this clone. This chain's CDR3 is CASSRGLRSSYNEQFF. The CDR3, as DNA: TGTGCCAGTAGTAGGGGACTACGTAGCTCCTACAATGAGCAGTTCTTC. The rearrangement joins TRBV19 to TRBJ2-1, with 7 positions matching TRBD2. Trimming at V came to 4 bases and at J to 0 bases, leaving 6 bases not matched to a gene. Germline values: CDR1 LNHDA, CDR2 SQIVND (reference sequence). The CDR3 runs 16 residues.

This sequence joins TRBV19 and TRBJ2-1; no clear D gene. The V gene lost 7 bases and the J gene lost 7 bases, with 17 bases spanning the gap. This CDR3 is built from 14 residues. Germline CDR1 and CDR2: LNHDA and SQIVND (reference sequence). In nucleotides, the CDR3 is TGTGCCAGTAACCCCGGCAAAGGTGATAATGAGCAGTTCTTC. Its translation: CASNPGKGDNEQFF.

The V gene is TRBV24-1, the J gene TRBJ1-3; D ambiguous. The CDR3 covers 18 residues. V lost 4 bases and J 1 base, leaving 19 bases between the germline ends. The V gene's germline CDR1 is KGHDR and CDR2 SFDVKD. The DNA of the CDR3 is TGTGCCACCAGTGAAGAGGACCGGGCCGCAACGTCTGGAAACACCATATATTTT. It specifies CATSEEDRAATSGNTIYF.

The chain joins TRBV28 to TRBJ1-5, with D unclear. The CDR3 loop spans 14 amino acids. Germline-derived CDR1 and CDR2 are MDHEN and SYDVKM. With 7 bases removed from V and 2 bases from J, the gap between germline ends came to 12 bases. DNA of the CDR3: TGTGCCAGCATCCTTAGCCATGGCAATCAGCCCCAGCATTTT. Its protein is CASILSHGNQPQHF. Supplemented by reference TRBV28 and TRBJ1-5, the full variable domain reads DVKVTQSSRYLVKRTGEKVFLECVQDMDHENMFWYRQDPGLGLRLIYFSYDVKMKEKGDIPEGYSVSREKKERFSLILESASTNQTSMYLCASILSHGNQPQHFGDGTRLSIL.

The rearrangement uses TRBV3-1 (or the pseudogene TRBV3-2) and TRBJ2-5; D tentatively reads TRBD1 or TRBD2 (5 bases each). CDR3 length equals 14 residues. CDR1 is LGHDT and CDR2 is YNNKEL in the germline V gene (reference sequence). Trimming removed 1 base from V and 5 bases from J, with 11 bases in between. DNA of the CDR3: TGTGCCAGCAGCCAAGGGGTCGAGGGGGAGACCCAGTACTTC. This gives the protein CASSQGVEGETQYF.